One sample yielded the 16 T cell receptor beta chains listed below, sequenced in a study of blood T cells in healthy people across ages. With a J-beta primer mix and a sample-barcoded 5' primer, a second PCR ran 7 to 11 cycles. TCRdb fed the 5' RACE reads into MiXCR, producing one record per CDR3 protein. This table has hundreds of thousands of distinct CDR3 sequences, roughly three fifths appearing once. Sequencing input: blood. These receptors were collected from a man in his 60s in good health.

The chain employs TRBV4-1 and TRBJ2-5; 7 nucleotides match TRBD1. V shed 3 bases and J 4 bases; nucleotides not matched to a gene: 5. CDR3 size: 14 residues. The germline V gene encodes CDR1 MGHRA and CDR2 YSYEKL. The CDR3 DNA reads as TGCGCCAGCAGCCATACAGGGGATCCAGAGACCCAGTACTTC. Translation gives CASSHTGDPETQYF.

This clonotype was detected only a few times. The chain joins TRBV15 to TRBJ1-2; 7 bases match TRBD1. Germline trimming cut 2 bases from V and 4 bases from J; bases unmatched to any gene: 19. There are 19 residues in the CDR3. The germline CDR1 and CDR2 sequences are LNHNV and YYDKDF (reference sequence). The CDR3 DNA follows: TGTGCCACCAGCAGACCTTTTGCTGGGTGGCAGGGGGGTCGCTATGGCTACACCTTC. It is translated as CATSRPFAGWQGGRYGYTF.

This CDR3 reads CSAFPGRAGANIQYF. In DNA form, the CDR3 reads TGCAGTGCGTTTCCGGGACGAGCGGGGGCTAACATTCAGTACTTC. The chain employs TRBV20-1 and TRBJ2-4; 8 nucleotides agree with TRBD2. The CDR3 runs to 15 residues. V lost 6 bases and J lost 7; bases outside the gene matches: 14. From germline, CDR1 is DFQATT and CDR2 SNEGSKA (reference sequence).

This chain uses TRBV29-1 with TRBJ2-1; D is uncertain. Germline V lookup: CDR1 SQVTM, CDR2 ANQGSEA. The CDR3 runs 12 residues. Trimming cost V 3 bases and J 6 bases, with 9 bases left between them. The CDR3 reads CSVELTPNEQFF. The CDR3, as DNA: TGCAGCGTTGAGCTAACGCCCAATGAGCAGTTCTTC.

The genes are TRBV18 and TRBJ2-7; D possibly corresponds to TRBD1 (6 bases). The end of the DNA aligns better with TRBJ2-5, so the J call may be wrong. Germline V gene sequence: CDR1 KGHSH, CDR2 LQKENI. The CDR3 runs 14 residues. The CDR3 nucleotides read TGTGCCAGCTCACCCGCAGGGGCCCAAGAGACCCAGTACTTC. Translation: CASSPAGAQETQYF.

The CDR3 bases are TGTGCCAGCAGTTCACTCTCAGTGGGTGGCTACACCTTC. Translation: CASSSLSVGGYTF. The J gene is TRBJ1-2, the V gene TRBV6-5; D is uncertain. The CDR3 covers 13 residues. Germline CDR1 is MNHEY and CDR2 is SVGAGI. V was cut by 4 bases and J by 7 bases, with 13 bases left in between.

DNA for the CDR3: TGCAGCTCCGATCCGGGCAGGGGACCCTACAATGAGCAGTTCTTC. This gives the protein CSSDPGRGPYNEQFF. The chain has TRBV29-1 and TRBJ2-1, with a weak D call TRBD1 (6 bases). Trimming stripped 8 bases from V and 2 bases from J, with 19 bases between. Germline V gene sequence: CDR1 SQVTM, CDR2 ANQGSEA. This CDR3 contains 15 residues.

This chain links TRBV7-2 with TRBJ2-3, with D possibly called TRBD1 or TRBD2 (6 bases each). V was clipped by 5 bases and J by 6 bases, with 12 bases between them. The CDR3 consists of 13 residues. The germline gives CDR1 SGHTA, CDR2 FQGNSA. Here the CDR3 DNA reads TGTGCCAGCAGCCCGGGGGCCCCTGATACGCAGTATTTT. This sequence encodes CASSPGAPDTQYF.

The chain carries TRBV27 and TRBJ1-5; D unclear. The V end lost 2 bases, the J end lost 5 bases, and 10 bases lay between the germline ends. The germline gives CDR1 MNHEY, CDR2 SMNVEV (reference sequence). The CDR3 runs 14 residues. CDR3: CASSLNGGHQPQHF. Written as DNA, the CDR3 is TGTGCCAGCAGTTTAAACGGCGGGCATCAGCCCCAGCATTTT.

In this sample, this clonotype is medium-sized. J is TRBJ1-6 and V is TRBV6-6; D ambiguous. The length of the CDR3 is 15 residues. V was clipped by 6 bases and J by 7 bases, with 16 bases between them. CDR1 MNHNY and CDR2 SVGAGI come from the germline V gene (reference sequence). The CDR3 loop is CASSPVEGRNSPLHF. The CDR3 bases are TGTGCCAGCAGCCCCGTGGAGGGTCGAAATTCACCCCTCCACTTT.

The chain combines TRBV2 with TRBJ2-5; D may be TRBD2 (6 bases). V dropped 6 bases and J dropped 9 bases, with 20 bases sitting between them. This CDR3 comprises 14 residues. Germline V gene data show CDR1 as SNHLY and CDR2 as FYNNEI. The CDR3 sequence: CASRSDTGSRPQYF. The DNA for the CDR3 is TGTGCCAGCAGATCAGACACCGGGAGTCGACCCCAGTACTTC.

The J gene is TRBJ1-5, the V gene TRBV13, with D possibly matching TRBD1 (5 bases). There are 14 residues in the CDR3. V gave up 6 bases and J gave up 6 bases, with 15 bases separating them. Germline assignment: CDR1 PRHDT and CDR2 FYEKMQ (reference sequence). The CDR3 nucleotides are TGTGCCAGCAGAAAGGCAGGGTCGGGTCAGCCCCAGCATTTT. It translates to CASRKAGSGQPQHF.

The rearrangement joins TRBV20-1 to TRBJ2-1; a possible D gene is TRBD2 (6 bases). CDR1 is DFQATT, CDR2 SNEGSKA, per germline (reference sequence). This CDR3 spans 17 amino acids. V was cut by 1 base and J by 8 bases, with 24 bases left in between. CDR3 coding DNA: TGCAGTGCTAGAGTCAGGGCCCCGGGGAGGACTTTGGATGAGCAGTTCTTC. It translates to CSARVRAPGRTLDEQFF.

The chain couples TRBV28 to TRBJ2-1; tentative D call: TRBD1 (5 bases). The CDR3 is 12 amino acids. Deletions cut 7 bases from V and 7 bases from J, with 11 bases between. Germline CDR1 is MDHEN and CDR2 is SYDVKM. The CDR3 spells CASTQGWNEQFF. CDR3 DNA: TGTGCCAGCACTCAGGGTTGGAATGAGCAGTTCTTC.

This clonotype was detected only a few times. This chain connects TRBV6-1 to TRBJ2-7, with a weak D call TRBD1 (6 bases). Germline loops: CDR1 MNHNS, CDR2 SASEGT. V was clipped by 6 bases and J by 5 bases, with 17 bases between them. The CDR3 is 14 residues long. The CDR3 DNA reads TGTGCCAGCAGCCTAGACAGGTCGCGAAACGAGCAGTACTTC. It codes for CASSLDRSRNEQYF.

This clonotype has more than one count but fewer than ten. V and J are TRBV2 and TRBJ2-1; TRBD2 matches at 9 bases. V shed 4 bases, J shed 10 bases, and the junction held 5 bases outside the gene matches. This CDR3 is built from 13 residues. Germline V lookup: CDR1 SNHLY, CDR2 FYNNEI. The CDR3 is CASSVIAGVEQFF. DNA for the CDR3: TGTGCCAGCAGTGTTATAGCGGGGGTCGAGCAGTTCTTC.